This TCR beta chain was sequenced in a study of T cells in localized non-small cell lung cancer. CDR1 SQVTM and CDR2 ANQGSEA come from the germline V gene. V lost 5 bases and J lost 2, with 12 bases in between. This CDR3 is built from 13 residues. Sequencing used immunoSEQ multiplex PCR; TCRdb keeps in-frame clones, though not all of them. This table holds over 1,500 clones, under 20% found once. With regard to this clone: Its antigen is not identified.

Study-wide results and limits: Tumor showed lower T cell clonality than uninvolved adjacent lung, where it was highest.

The source is an older male donor with stage I lung adenocarcinoma. The specimen comprised lung tumor tissue, sampled before any cancer treatment. The V gene is TRBV29-1, the J gene TRBJ1-1; D perhaps matches TRBD1 (6 bases). CDR3 bases: TGCAGCGTTTTGACAGGCCTCAACACTGAAGCTTTCTTT. Translated, it gives CSVLTGLNTEAFF.